This T cell receptor (beta chain) is from a study of cytotoxic CD8 clonotypes in ibrutinib-treated CLL. Overall study findings and caveats: The study found baseline clonality above age-matched healthy donors, tracking circulating CD8+ T-cell counts.

CDR3 length equals 13 residues. CDR1 SGHTA and CDR2 FQGNSA come from the germline V gene. V was cut by 2 bases and J by 8 bases, with 11 bases left in between. The table came from immunoSEQ multiplex PCR; TCRdb's copy has only in-frame clones and leaves some out. The repertoire holds over 20,000 clones, with around 80% as singletons. A remark on this clone: Its antigen is undetermined.

The TCR sequence derives from a human donor with chronic lymphocytic leukemia. The starting material was PBMCs, obtained before ibrutinib treatment. This chain uses TRBV7-2 with TRBJ2-3; D uncertain. CDR3 bases: TGTGCCAGCAGCTTAAGTACGTCGGGTACGCAGTATTTT. It is translated as CASSLSTSGTQYF.